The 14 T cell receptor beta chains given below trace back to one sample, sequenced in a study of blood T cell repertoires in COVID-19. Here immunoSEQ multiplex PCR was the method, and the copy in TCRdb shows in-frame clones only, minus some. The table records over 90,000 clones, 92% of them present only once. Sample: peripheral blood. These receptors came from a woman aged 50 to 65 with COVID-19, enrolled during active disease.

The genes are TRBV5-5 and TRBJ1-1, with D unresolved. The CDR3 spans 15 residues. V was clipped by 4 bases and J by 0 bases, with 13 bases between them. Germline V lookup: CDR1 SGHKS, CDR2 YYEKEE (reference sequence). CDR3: CASSLGGIMNTEAFF. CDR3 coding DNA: TGTGCCAGCAGCCTAGGAGGAATCATGAACACTGAAGCTTTCTTT.

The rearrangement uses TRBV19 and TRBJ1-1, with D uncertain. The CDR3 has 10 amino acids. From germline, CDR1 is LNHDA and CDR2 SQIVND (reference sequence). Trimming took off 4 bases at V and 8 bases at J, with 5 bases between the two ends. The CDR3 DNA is TGTGCCAGTAGTAACTCGGAAGCTTTCTTT. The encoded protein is CASSNSEAFF.

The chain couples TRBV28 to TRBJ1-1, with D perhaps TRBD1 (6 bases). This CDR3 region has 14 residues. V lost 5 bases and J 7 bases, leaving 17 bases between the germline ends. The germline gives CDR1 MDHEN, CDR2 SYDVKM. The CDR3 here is CASSVDRSGVEAFF. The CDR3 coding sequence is TGTGCCAGCAGTGTAGACCGATCAGGGGTTGAAGCTTTCTTT. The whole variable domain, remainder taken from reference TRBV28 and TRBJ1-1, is DVKVTQSSRYLVKRTGEKVFLECVQDMDHENMFWYRQDPGLGLRLIYFSYDVKMKEKGDIPEGYSVSREKKERFSLILESASTNQTSMYLCASSVDRSGVEAFFGQGTRLTVV.

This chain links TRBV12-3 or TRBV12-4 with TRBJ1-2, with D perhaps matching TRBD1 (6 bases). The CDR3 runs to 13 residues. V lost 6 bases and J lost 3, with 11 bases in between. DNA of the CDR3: TGTGCCAGCAGAGCGGACAGATACTATGGCTACACCTTC. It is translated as CASRADRYYGYTF.

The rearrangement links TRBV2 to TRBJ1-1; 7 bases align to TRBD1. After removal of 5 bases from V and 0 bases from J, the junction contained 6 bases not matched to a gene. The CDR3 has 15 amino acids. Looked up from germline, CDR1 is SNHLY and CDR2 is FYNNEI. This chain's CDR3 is CASSPRDSMNTEAFF. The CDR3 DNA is TGTGCCAGCAGTCCCCGGGACAGCATGAACACTGAAGCTTTCTTT. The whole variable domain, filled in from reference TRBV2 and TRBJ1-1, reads EPEVTQTPSHQVTQMGQEVILRCVPISNHLYFYWYRQILGQKVEFLVSFYNNEISEKSEIFDDQFSVERPDGSNFTLKIRSTKLEDSAMYFCASSPRDSMNTEAFFGQGTRLTVV.

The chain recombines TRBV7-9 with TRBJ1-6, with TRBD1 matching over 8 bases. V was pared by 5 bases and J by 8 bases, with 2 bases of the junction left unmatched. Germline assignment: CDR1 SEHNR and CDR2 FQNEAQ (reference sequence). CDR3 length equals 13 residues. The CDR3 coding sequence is TGTGCCAGCAGCCAGGACAGGGATTCACCCCTCCACTTT. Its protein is CASSQDRDSPLHF.

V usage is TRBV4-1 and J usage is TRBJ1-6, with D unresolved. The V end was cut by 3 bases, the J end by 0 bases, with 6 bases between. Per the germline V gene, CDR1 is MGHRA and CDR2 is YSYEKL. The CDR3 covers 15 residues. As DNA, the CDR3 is TGCGCCAGCAGCCACTCTAGCTCCTATAATTCACCCCTCCACTTT. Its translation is CASSHSSSYNSPLHF.

Written as DNA, the CDR3 is TGTGCCAGCCGGGGAGGGTCAGGGTCACCCCTCCACTTT. This codes for CASRGGSGSPLHF. V usage is TRBV6-5 and J usage is TRBJ1-6; D may be TRBD1 (5 bases). This CDR3 contains 13 residues. V lost 8 bases and J 10 bases, leaving 15 bases between the germline ends. CDR1 and CDR2 from the germline V gene are MNHEY and SVGAGI.

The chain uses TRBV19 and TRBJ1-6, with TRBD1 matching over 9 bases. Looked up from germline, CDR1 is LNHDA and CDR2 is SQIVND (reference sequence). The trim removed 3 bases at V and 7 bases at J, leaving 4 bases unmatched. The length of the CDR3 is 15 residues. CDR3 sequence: CASSITGTGNSPLHF. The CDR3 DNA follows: TGTGCCAGTAGTATCACCGGGACAGGGAATTCACCCCTCCACTTT. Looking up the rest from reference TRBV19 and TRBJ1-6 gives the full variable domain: DGGITQSPKYLFRKEGQNVTLSCEQNLNHDAMYWYRQDPGQGLRLIYYSQIVNDFQKGDIAEGYSVSREKKESFPLTVTSAQKNPTAFYLCASSITGTGNSPLHFGNGTRLTVT.

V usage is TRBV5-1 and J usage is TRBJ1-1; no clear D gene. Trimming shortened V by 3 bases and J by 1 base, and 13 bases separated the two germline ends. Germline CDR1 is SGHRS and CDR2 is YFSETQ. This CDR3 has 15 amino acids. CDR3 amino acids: CASSSTLGGNTEAFF. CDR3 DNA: TGCGCCAGCAGCTCGACGTTGGGAGGGAACACTGAAGCTTTCTTT.

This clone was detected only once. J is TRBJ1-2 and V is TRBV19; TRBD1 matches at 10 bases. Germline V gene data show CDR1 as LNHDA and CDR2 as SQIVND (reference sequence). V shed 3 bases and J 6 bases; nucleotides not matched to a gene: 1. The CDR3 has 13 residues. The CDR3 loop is CASSMGTGDGYTF. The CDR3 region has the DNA TGTGCCAGTAGTATGGGGACAGGGGATGGCTACACCTTC.

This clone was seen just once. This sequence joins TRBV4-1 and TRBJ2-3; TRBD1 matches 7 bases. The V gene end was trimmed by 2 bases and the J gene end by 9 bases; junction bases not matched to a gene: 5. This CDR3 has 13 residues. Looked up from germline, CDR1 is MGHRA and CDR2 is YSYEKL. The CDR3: CASSQFTGETQYF. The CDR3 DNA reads TGCGCCAGCAGCCAATTCACAGGGGAGACGCAGTATTTT.

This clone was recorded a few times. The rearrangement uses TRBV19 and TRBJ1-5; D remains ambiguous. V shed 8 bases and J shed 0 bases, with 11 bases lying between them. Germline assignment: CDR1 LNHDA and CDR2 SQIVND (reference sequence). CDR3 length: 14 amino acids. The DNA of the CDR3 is TGTGCCAGTCGGAGGGTCGATAGCAATCAGCCCCAGCATTTT. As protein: CASRRVDSNQPQHF.

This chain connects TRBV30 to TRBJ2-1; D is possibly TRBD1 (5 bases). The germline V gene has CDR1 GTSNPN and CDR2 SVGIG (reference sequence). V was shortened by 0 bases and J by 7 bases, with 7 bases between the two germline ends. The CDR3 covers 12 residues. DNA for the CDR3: TGTGCCTGGAGTGTGGGGCCGAATGAGCAGTTCTTC. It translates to CAWSVGPNEQFF.